This T cell receptor beta chain was obtained from a study of Graves' ophthalmopathy and Graves' hyperthyroidism (dated by TCRdb to between 2017 and 2018). Background for the entire study: Hyperthyroidism was considered stable if no progression to ophthalmopathy occurred within 18 months of follow-up. To explore V-J signatures distinguishing ophthalmopathy from hyperthyroidism, a discovery set of 100 or so patients (about 43 ophthalmopathy, roughly 60 stable hyperthyroidism) was enrolled. In roughly six hyperthyroidism patients, the T-cell repertoires found in thyroid tissue were compared with those found in blood. Following sampling, methimazole starting at 30 mg daily was administered to hyperthyroidism patients, and high-dose intravenous methylprednisolone was administered to ophthalmopathy patients. In total, 135 blood samples were TCR-sequenced: roughly 45 ophthalmopathy, under 85 hyperthyroidism and 17 hyperthyroidism-to-ophthalmopathy patients. TCR beta repertoire signatures were used to distinguish Graves' ophthalmopathy from Graves' hyperthyroidism and to predict progression to ophthalmopathy. The independent validation cohort included approximately 19 hyperthyroidism patients plus 17 patients who later progressed from hyperthyroidism to ophthalmopathy.

Patients with hyperthyroidism were aged 18 to 65 years, had been newly diagnosed, and had a disease duration of less than 2 months. Anyone with other autoimmune diseases, uncontrolled infections, pregnancy or lactation was excluded from the study. Clinical symptoms, serum thyroxine, TRAb, thyroid ultrasound and orbital computed tomography formed the basis of the diagnosis. Total RNA was extracted with Trizol reagent and quality-checked on an Agilent 2100 Bioanalyzer. Reading the germline V gene gives CDR1 SQVTM and CDR2 ANQGSEA. Reading from cysteine to phenylalanine, the CDR3 counts 13 amino acids. Here the CDR3 DNA is all that survives: 39 bases in frame from base 1. Trimming takes 8 bases off V and 7 bases off J; junction bases not matched to a gene: 8. This clonotype was seen ten or more times. Its antigen is currently not known. No much larger clone is present one base from it, and per-base qualities are unavailable.

Study-wide findings and limitations: Sample size was not predetermined statistically, and investigators were not blinded to group allocation. The 13-signature model separated ophthalmopathy from stable hyperthyroidism with 87.88% sensitivity and around 81% specificity in cross-validation, and 80%/75% in the test set. In validation, the model predicted ophthalmopathy progression with about 71% sensitivity and 72.22% specificity; some 13 predicted patients were CT-confirmed with GO in a median of approximately six months. Among expanded thyroid clonotypes with frequency above 0.001, most also showed up in blood, which suggests that blood repertoires may reflect the thyroid immune response.

For repertoire sequencing, the TCR beta CDR3 regions were amplified from RNA transcripts. A first-round RT-PCR used HTBI primers with the Qiagen OneStep RT-PCR kit, followed by a second-round multiplex PCR, size selection and purification. The libraries underwent paired-end sequencing with 100 bp reads on an Illumina HiSeq2000. Per the original workflow: SOAPnuke was used to process the reads, throwing out any read that had adapters, had uncalled bases, had a mean Phred below 15, or lacked an exact constant-primer or identifier match. High-quality paired reads were merged with COPE v1.2.5. Each unique nucleotide sequence was defined as a clonotype, and clonotypes were aligned to IMGT TRB V, D and J references with MiTCR v1.1. The analysis was limited to V-J combinations with a frequency above 0.0001, which together covered more than 99% of repertoires. A TCR clonal expansion and chaos score per V-J combination was defined as the ratio of F50 clonal expansion to chaos observed in the TCRdist matrix. Welch's t-statistics and random forest were used to reduce the features to approximately 13 V-J combinations, which were then used as input to a naive Bayes classifier. The similarity between thyroid and blood repertoires was quantified using the Morisita-Horn index. TCRdb trimmed the raw reads at Q25, called clones with MiXCR and kept productive beta chains. Rows are unified per CDR3 protein, each entry keeping the most common DNA and genes. The V and J calls shown here were made by TCRdb, not taken from the authors' results. This sample has about 550,000 distinct CDR3 sequences in its table, and under 45% of those were observed once. Around 4% of the sample lies in the top ten.

The TCR sequence derives from an adult man with Graves' hyperthyroidism. Recombination linked TRBV29-1 to TRBJ1-5; 10 of the junction bases match TRBD1. The sequencing sample was made of peripheral blood or thyroid tissue (not recorded which). The DNA sequence follows: TGCAGCCAAGGGGGGACAGGGGAACAGCCCCAGCATTTT. Protein translation: CSQGGTGEQPQHF.